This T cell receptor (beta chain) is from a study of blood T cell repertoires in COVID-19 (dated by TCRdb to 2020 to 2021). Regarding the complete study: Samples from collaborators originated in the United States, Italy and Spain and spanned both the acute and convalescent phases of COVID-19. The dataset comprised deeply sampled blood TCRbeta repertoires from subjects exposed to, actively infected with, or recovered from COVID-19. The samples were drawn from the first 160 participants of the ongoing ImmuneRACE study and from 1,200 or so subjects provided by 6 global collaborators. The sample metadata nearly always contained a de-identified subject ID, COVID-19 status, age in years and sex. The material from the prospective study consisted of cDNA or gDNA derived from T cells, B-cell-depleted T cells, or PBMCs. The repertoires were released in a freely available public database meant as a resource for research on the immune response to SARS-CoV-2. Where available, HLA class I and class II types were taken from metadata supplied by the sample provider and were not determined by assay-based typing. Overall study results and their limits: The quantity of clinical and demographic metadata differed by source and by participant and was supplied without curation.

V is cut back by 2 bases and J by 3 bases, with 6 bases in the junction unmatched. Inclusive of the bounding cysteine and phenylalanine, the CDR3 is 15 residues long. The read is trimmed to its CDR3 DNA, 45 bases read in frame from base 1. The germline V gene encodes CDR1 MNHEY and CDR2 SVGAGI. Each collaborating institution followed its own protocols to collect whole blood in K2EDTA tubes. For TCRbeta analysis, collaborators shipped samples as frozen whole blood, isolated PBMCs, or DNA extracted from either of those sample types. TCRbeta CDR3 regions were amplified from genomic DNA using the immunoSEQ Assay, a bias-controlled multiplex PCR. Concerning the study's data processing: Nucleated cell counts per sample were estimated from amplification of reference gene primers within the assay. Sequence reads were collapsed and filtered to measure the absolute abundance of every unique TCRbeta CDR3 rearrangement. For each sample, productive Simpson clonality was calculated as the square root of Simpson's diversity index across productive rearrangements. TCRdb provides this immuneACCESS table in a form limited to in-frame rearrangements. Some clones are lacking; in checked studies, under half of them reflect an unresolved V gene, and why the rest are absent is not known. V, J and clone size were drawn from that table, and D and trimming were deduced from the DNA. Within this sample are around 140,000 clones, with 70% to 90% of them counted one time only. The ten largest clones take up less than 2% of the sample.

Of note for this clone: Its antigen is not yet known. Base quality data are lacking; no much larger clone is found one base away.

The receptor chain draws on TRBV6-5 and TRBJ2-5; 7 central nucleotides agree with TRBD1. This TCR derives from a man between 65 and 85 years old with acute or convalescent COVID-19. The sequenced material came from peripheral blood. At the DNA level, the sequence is TGTGCCAGCAGTTACCCTCACCAGGGGGAAGAGACCCAGTACTTC. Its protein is CASSYPHQGEETQYF.